Presented here are 10 T cell receptor beta chains from one specimen sequenced in a study of Ad26.COV2.S vaccination and SARS-CoV-2 variants. The treatment is: 19 received Ad26.COV2.S at low or high dose, single or two shots; about 5 received placebo; per-sample allocation not given. On day 63 after the first injection, vaccine and placebo recipients gave samples. TCRdb's table, derived via immunoSEQ multiplex PCR, lists solely in-frame clones and lacks some. The sample has about 400,000 clones, 85% to 90% seen once. The source material was peripheral blood, sampled in a trial of Ad26.COV2.S vaccine versus placebo. The receptors originated from a person aged 18-60 years who received the Ad26.COV2.S COVID-19 vaccine or a placebo.

V usage is TRBV6-6 and J usage is TRBJ2-1; TRBD2 agrees at 9 bases. Unmatched junction bases numbered 5, after V lost 5 bases and J lost 0 bases. This CDR3 spans 16 amino acids. Per germline, CDR1 MNHNY and CDR2 SVGAGI (reference sequence). The DNA of the CDR3 is TGTGCCAGCAGTCAGACTAGCGGAAGCTCCTACAATGAGCAGTTCTTC. Protein product: CASSQTSGSSYNEQFF.

V is TRBV6-5 and J is TRBJ1-2, with 7 bases lining up with TRBD1. Germline V CDR1 and CDR2: MNHEY, SVGAGI. This CDR3 comprises 14 residues. V gave up 6 bases and J gave up 2 bases; unmatched junction bases: 6. The CDR3 is CASRSTGKNYGYTF. The CDR3 nucleotides read TGTGCCAGCAGATCGACAGGGAAAAACTATGGCTACACCTTC.

This sequence joins TRBV7-2 and TRBJ1-5; D gene ambiguous. The CDR3 loop spans 13 amino acids. The V gene's germline CDR1 is SGHTA and CDR2 FQGNSA. Trimming cost V 5 bases and J 9 bases, with 14 bases left between them. The CDR3 sequence is CASSLYKARPQHF. CDR3 in DNA: TGTGCCAGCAGCCTTTACAAGGCCCGGCCCCAGCATTTT.

V usage is TRBV29-1 and J usage is TRBJ1-1; a weak D match, TRBD1 (6 bases). Germline-derived CDR1 and CDR2 are SQVTM and ANQGSEA. Trimming cost V 4 bases and J 1 base, with 10 bases left between them. The CDR3 runs 13 residues. DNA of the CDR3: TGCAGCGTTGTAATAGGGGGGAACACTGAAGCTTTCTTT. Translated: CSVVIGGNTEAFF. Supplemented by reference TRBV29-1 and TRBJ1-1, the full variable domain reads SAVISQKPSRDICQRGTSLTIQCQVDSQVTMMFWYRQQPGQSLTLIATANQGSEATYESGFVIDKFPISRPNLTFSTLTVSNMSPEDSSIYLCSVVIGGNTEAFFGQGTRLTVV.

This rearrangement joins TRBV7-8 to TRBJ1-2; 9 bases line up with TRBD1. V lost 0 bases and J lost 0; bases outside the gene matches: 11. Germline loops: CDR1 SGHVS, CDR2 FQNEAQ. This CDR3 region has 19 residues. The CDR3 spells CASSLARNRGLLANYGYTF. Here the CDR3 DNA reads TGTGCCAGCAGCTTAGCCCGGAACAGGGGGCTCTTAGCTAACTATGGCTACACCTTC.

This clone was counted a single time. The chain couples TRBV10-3 to TRBJ2-3; D might be TRBD2 (5 bases). The CDR3 totals 17 residues. With 6 bases removed from V and 0 bases from J, the gap between germline ends came to 19 bases. The V gene's germline CDR1 is ENHRY and CDR2 SYGVKD. CDR3 nucleotides: TGTGCCATCAGCCCGGGGATACAGCCGATTAGCACAGATACGCAGTATTTT. Amino acids: CAISPGIQPISTDTQYF.

This chain links TRBV10-3 with TRBJ2-3, with 8 bases lining up with TRBD1. The germline V gene encodes CDR1 ENHRY and CDR2 SYGVKD. V dropped 6 bases and J dropped 0; count of bases not matched to a gene: 8. The CDR3 is 16 amino acids. This chain's CDR3 is CAIRVNRGASTDTQYF. CDR3 in DNA: TGTGCCATCAGGGTCAACAGGGGGGCTAGCACAGATACGCAGTATTTT.

The chain has TRBV3-1 (or the pseudogene TRBV3-2) and TRBJ2-3; TRBD2 matches at 9 bases. The CDR3 has 18 residues. Trimming at V came to 0 bases and at J to 3 bases, leaving 10 bases not matched to a gene. Germline CDR1 and CDR2: LGHDT and YNNKEL (reference sequence). This CDR3 is CASSQDLASGVQTDTQYF. In DNA, the CDR3 is TGTGCCAGCAGCCAAGATCTGGCTAGCGGGGTTCAGACAGATACGCAGTATTTT.

The chain employs TRBV7-9 and TRBJ1-6; TRBD1 might be the D (6 bases). This CDR3 has 16 amino acids. Between the trimmed V and J ends, which lost 3 bases and 1 base, there was a span of 10 bases. The germline gives CDR1 SEHNR, CDR2 FQNEAQ (reference sequence). The CDR3 loop reads CASSFYRESYNSPLHF. The CDR3 nucleotides read TGTGCCAGCAGCTTTTACAGGGAGTCCTATAATTCACCCCTCCACTTT.

The chain combines TRBV12-3 or TRBV12-4 with TRBJ2-1; D gene unclear. V was pared by 3 bases and J by 1 base, with 4 bases between. The CDR3 covers 13 residues. CDR3 bases: TGTGCCAGCAGTTTGGCTTCCTACAATGAGCAGTTCTTC. Translation gives CASSLASYNEQFF.